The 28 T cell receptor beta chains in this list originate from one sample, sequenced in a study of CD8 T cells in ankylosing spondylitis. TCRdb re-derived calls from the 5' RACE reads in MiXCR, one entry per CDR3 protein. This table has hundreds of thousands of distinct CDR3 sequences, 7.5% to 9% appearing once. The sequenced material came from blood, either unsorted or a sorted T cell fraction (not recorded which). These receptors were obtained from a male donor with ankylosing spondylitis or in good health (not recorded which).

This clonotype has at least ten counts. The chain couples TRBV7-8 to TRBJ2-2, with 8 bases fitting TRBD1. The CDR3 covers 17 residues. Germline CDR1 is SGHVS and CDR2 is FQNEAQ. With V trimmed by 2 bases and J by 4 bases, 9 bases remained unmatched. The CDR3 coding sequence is TGTGCCAGCAGCTTAATACGGACAGGGTACGCCACCGGGGAGCTGTTTTTT. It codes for CASSLIRTGYATGELFF.

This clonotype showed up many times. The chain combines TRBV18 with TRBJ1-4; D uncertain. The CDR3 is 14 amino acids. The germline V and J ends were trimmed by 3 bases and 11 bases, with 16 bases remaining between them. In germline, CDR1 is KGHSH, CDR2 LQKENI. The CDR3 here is CASSPRAEGGKLFF. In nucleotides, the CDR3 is TGTGCCAGCTCACCGAGGGCCGAGGGAGGGAAACTGTTTTTT.

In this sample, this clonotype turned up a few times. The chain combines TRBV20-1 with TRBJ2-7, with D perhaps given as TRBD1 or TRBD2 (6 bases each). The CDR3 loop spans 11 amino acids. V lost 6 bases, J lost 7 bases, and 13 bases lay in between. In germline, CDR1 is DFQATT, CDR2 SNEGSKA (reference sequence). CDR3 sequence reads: CSAPRGVEQYF. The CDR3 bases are TGCAGTGCCCCAAGGGGGGTAGAGCAGTACTTC.

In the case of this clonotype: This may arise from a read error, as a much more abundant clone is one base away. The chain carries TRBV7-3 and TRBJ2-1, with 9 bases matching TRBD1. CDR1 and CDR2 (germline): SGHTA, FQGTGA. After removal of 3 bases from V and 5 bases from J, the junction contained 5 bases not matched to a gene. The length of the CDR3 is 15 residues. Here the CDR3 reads CASSFGTGCHNEQFF. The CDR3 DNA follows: TGTGCCAGCAGCTTCGGGACAGGGTGCCACAATGAGCAGTTCTTC.

In DNA form, the CDR3 reads TGTGCCAGCAGTTATTCGCCTTTCGGAGGGGACCCGTTACAGCCCCAGCATTTT. The encoded protein is CASSYSPFGGDPLQPQHF. This sequence joins TRBV6-2 or TRBV6-3 and TRBJ1-5; D is possibly TRBD1 (5 bases). The CDR3 covers 18 residues. Germline V gene sequence: CDR1 MNHEY, CDR2 SVGEGT. Deletions cut 3 bases from V and 7 bases from J, with 25 bases between.

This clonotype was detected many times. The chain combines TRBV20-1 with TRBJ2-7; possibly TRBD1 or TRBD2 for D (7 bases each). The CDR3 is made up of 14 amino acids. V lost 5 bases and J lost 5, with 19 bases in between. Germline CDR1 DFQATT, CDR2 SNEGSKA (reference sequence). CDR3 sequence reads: CSALRGGGINEQYF. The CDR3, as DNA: TGCAGTGCTCTCAGGGGGGGAGGGATCAACGAGCAGTACTTC.

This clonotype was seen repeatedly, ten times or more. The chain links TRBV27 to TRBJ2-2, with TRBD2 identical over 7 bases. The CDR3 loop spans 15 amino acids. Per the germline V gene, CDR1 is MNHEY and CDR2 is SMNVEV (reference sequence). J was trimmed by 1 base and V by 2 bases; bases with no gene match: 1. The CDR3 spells CASSLAGVNTGELFF. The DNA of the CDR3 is TGTGCCAGCAGTTTAGCGGGGGTGAACACCGGGGAGCTGTTTTTT.

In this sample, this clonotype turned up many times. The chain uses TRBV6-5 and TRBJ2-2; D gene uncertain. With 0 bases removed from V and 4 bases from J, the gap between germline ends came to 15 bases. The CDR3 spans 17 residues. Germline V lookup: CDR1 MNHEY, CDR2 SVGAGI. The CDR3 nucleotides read TGTGCCAGCAGTTACTCCCAGTGGGCGCATGGCACCGGGGAGCTGTTTTTT. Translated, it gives CASSYSQWAHGTGELFF.

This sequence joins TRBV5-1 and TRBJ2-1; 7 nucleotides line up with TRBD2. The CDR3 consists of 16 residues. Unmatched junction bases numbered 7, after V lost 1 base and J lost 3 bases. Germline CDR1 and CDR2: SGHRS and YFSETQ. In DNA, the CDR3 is TGCGCCAGCAGCTTGTCGGCTAGCGGCAGCTACAATGAGCAGTTCTTC. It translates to CASSLSASGSYNEQFF.

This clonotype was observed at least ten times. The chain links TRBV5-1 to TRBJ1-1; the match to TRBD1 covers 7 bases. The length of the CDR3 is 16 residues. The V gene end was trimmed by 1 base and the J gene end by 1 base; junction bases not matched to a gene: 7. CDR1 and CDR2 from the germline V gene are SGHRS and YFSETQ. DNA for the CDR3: TGCGCCAGCAGCTTGTCCCTGACAGGGAGGAACACTGAAGCTTTCTTT. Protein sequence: CASSLSLTGRNTEAFF.

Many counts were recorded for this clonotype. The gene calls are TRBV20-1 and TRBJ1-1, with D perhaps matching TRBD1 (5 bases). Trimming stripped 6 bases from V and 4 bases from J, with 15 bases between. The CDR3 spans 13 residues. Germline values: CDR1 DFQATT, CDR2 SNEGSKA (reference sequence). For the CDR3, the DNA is TGCAGTGCAGACAGTCTGGGGTCCACTGAAGCTTTCTTT. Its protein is CSADSLGSTEAFF.

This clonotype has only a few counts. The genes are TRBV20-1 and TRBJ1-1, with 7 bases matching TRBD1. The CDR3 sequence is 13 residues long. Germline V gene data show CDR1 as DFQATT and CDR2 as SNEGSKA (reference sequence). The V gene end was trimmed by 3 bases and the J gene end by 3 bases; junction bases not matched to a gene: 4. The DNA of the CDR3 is TGCAGTGCTAGGAGCCAGGGGGACACTGAAGCTTTCTTT. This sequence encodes CSARSQGDTEAFF.

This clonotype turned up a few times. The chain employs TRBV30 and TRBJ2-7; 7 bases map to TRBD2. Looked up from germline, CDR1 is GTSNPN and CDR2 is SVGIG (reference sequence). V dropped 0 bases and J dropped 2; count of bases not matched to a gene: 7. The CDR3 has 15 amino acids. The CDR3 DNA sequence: TGTGCCTGGAGTGTACGGCTAGCGGATACCTACGAGCAGTACTTC. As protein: CAWSVRLADTYEQYF.

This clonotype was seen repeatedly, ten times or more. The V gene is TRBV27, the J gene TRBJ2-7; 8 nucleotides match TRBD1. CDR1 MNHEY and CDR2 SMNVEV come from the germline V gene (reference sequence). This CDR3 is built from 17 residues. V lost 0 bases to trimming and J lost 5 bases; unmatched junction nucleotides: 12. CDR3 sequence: CASSLSVAGGFIHEQYF. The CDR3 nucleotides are TGTGCCAGCAGTTTATCGGTCGCAGGGGGCTTCATCCACGAGCAGTACTTC.

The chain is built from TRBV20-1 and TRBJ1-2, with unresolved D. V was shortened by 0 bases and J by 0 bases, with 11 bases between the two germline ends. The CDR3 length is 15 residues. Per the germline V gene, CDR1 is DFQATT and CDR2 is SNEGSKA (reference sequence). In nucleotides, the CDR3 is TGCAGTGCTAGAGATCCCAGGATAGCTAACTATGGCTACACCTTC. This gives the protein CSARDPRIANYGYTF.

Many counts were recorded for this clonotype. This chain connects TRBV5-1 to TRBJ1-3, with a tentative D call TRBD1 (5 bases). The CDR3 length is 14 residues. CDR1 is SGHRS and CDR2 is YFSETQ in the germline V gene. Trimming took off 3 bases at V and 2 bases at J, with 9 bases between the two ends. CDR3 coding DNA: TGCGCCAGCAGCTCGGGGACGGCTGGAAACACCATATATTTT. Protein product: CASSSGTAGNTIYF.

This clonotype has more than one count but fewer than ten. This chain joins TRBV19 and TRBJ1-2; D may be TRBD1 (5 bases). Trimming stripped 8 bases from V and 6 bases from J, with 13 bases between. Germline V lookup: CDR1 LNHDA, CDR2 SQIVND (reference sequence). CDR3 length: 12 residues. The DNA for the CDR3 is TGTGCCAGTTCGAGCAGGGAAGATGGCTACACCTTC. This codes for CASSSREDGYTF. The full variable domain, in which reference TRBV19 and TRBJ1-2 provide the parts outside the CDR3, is DGGITQSPKYLFRKEGQNVTLSCEQNLNHDAMYWYRQDPGQGLRLIYYSQIVNDFQKGDIAEGYSVSREKKESFPLTVTSAQKNPTAFYLCASSSREDGYTFGSGTRLTVV.

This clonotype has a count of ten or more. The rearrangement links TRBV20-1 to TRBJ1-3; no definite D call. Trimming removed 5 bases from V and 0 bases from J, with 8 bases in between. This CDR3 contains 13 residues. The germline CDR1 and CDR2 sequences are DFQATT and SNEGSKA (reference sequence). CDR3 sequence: CSALDDSGNTIYF. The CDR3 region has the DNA TGCAGTGCTCTCGACGACTCTGGAAACACCATATATTTT.

The CDR3 is CASSSGTSVPDTQYF. The CDR3 DNA reads as TGTGCCAGCAGCTCCGGGACTAGCGTCCCAGATACGCAGTATTTT. This chain joins TRBV3-1 and TRBJ2-3; TRBD2 aligns across 10 bases. CDR1 LGHDT and CDR2 YNNKEL come from the germline V gene (reference sequence). V was pared by 5 bases and J by 4 bases, with 6 bases of the junction left unmatched. The CDR3 contains 15 residues.

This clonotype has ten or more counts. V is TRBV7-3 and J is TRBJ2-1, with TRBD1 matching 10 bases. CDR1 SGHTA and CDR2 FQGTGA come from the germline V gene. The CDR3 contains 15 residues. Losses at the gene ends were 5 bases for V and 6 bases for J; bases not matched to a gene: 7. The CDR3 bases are TGTGCCAGCAGCACCGGGACAGGGGCCTTCAATGAGCAGTTCTTC. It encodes CASSTGTGAFNEQFF.

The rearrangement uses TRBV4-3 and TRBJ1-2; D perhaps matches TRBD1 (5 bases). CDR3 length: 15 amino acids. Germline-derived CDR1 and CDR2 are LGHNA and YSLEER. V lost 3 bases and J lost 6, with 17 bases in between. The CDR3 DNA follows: TGCGCCAGCAGCCACGCTGATGACAGTTTAAATGGCTACACCTTC. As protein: CASSHADDSLNGYTF.

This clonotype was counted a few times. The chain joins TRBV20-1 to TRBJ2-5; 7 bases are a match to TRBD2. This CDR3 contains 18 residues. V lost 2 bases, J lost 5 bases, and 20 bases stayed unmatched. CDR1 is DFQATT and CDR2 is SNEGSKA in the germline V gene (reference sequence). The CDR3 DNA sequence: TGCAGTGCTAGACTCCTGGGAGGGGCGGATCCCCTTGAGGAGACCCAGTACTTC. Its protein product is CSARLLGGADPLEETQYF.

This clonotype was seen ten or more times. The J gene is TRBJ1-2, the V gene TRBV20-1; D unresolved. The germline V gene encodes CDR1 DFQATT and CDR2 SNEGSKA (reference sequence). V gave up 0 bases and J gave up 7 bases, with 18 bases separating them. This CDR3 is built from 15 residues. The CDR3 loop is CSARDSGEMERGYTF. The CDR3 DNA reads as TGCAGTGCTAGAGATAGTGGAGAGATGGAGCGTGGCTACACCTTC.

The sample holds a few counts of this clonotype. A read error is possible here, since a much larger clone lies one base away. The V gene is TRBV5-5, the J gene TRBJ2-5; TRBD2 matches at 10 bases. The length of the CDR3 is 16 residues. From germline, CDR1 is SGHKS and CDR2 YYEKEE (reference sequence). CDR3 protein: CASRRTSGDRQEPQYF. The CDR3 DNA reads TGTGCCAGCAGGAGGACTAGCGGTGACAGGCAAGAGCCCCAGTACTTC.

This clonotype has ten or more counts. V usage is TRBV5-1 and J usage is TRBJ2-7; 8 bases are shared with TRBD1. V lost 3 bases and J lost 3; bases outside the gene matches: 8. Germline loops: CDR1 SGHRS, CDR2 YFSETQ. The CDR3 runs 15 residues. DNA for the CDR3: TGCGCCAGCAGCTCCGCGGGACAGGTTAACTACGAGCAGTACTTC. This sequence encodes CASSSAGQVNYEQYF.

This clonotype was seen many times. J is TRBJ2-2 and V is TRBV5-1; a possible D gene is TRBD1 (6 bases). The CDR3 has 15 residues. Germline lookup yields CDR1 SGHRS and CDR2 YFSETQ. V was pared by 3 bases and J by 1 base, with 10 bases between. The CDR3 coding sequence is TGCGCCAGCAGCTCGGACAGCCGGAACACCGGGGAGCTGTTTTTT. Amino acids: CASSSDSRNTGELFF.

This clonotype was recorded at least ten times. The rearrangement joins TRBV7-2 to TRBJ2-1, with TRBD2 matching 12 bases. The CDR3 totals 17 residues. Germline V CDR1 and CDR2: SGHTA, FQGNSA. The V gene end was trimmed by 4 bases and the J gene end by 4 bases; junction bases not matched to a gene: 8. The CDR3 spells CASSSPTSGGLYNEQFF. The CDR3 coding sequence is TGTGCCAGCAGCTCTCCGACTAGCGGGGGCCTGTACAATGAGCAGTTCTTC.

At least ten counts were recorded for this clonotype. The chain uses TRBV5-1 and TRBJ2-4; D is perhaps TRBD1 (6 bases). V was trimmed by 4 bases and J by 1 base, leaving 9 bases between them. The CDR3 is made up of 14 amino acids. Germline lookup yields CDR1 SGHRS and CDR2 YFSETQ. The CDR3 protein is CASSDRLAKNIQYF. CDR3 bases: TGCGCCAGCAGCGACAGGTTGGCCAAAAACATTCAGTACTTC.